This entry concerns a single TCR beta chain. Antigen unknown. These data belong to a study of T cell responses to AZD1222 COVID-19 vaccine. Study findings and constraints: Vaccine-related CD4 TCRs covered spike, predominating at 160-218 and 743-854. Clonal diversity may have been underestimated in mostly white British donors.

Assay used: immunoSEQ multiplex PCR; TCRdb lists only in-frame clones, some missing. The repertoire holds about 150,000 clones, with 70% to 90% as singletons. Germline CDR1 is GTSNPN and CDR2 is SVGIG (reference sequence). This CDR3 region has 12 residues. The germline V and J ends were trimmed by 4 bases and 4 bases, with 10 bases remaining between them. The rearrangement links TRBV30 to TRBJ1-1; possible D gene TRBD1, 5 bases. The material sequenced was peripheral blood, taken 28 days after the second AZD1222 dose. This TCR derives from an adult who received the AZD1222 COVID-19 vaccine. CDR3: CAWTPGGTEAFF. The CDR3, as DNA: TGTGCCTGGACCCCGGGGGGCACTGAAGCTTTCTTT.